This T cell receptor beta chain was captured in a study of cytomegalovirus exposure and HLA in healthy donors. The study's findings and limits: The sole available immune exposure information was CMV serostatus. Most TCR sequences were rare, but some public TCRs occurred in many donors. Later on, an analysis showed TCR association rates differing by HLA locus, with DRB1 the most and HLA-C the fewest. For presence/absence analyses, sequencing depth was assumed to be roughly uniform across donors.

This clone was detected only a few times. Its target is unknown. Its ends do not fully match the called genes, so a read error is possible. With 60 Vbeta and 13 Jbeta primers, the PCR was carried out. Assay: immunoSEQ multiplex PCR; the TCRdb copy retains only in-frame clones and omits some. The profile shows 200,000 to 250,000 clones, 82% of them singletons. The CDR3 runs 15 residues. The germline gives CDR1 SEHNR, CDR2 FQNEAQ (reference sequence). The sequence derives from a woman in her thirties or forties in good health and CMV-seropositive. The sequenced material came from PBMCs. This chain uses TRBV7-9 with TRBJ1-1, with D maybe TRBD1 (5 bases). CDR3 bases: TGTTCCAGCAGCTTAGTCCGTGACAGCTACACTGAAGCTTTCTTT. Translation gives CSSSLVRDSYTEAFF.